The TCR beta chain under discussion was sequenced for a study of blood T cell repertoires in COVID-19. Looking at the study overall: From T cells, B-cell-depleted T cells, or PBMCs came the material, which was cDNA or gDNA.

Original data processing: Amplified reference gene primers provided the basis for estimating nucleated cell counts. The method was immunoSEQ multiplex PCR; TCRdb's version includes in-frame clones alone and lacks a portion of them. V, J and clone size were drawn from that table, and D and trimming were deduced from the DNA. The sample carries about 210,000 clones, 65% to 85% recorded once. Cohorts were determined from participant-reported clinical history. The CDR3 has 13 residues. Germline assignment: CDR1 LNHDA and CDR2 SQIVND (reference sequence). Trimming cost V 5 bases and J 7 bases, with 9 bases left between them.

Sequences were obtained from PBMCs or T cells enriched from blood (not recorded which). This sequence joins TRBV19 and TRBJ1-6; tentatively, D is TRBD1 (5 bases). This TCR came from a man aged 25-45 years with acute COVID-19. DNA of the CDR3: TGTGCCAGTAGTTTTCGGGGGAATTCACCCCTCCACTTT. This codes for CASSFRGNSPLHF.